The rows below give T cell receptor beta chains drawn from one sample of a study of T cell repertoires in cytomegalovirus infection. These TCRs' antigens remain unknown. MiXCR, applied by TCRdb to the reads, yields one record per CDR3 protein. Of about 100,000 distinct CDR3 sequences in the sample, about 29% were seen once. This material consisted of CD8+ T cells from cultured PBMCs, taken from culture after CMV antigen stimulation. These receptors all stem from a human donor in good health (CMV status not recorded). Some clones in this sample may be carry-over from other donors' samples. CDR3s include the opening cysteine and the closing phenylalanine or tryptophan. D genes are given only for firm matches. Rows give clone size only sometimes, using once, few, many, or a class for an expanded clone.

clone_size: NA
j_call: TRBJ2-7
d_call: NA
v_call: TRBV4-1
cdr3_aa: CASSQDGVTVYGEQYF
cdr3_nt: TGCGCCAGCAGCCAAGATGGAGTGACAGTCTATGGAGAGCAGTACTTC

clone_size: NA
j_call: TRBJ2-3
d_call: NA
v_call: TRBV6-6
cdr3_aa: CASLGGGPVDTQYF
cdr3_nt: TGTGCCAGCCTAGGGGGGGGGCCGGTAGATACGCAGTATTTT

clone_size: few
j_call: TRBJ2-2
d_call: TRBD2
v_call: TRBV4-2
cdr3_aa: CASSQDGLADSNTGELFF
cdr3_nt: TGTGCCAGCAGCCAAGATGGACTAGCGGACTCAAACACCGGGGAGCTGTTTTTT

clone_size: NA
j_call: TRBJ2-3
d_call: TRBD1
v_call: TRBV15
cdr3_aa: CATSPGTGEDTQYF
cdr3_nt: TGTGCCACCAGCCCCGGGACAGGGGAAGATACGCAGTATTTT

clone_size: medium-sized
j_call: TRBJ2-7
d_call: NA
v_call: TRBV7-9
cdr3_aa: CASSLGRVPYEQYF
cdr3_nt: TGTGCCAGCAGCTTAGGTAGGGTCCCCTACGAGCAGTACTTC

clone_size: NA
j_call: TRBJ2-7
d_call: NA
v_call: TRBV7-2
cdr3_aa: CASSSQPGRTYEQYF
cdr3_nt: TGTGCCAGCAGCTCACAGCCGGGACGGACCTACGAGCAGTACTTC

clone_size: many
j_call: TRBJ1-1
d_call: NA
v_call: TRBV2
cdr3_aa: CASSTNTEAFF
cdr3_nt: TGTGCCAGCAGTACGAACACTGAAGCTTTCTTT

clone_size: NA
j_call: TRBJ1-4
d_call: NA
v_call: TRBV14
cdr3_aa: CASSQETLTAANEKLFF
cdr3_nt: TGTGCCAGCAGCCAAGAGACCCTAACCGCGGCTAATGAAAAACTGTTTTTT

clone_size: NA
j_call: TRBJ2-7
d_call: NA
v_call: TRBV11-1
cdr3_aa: CASSFRAGFNEQYF
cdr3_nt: TGTGCCAGCAGCTTTCGGGCAGGGTTCAACGAGCAGTACTTC

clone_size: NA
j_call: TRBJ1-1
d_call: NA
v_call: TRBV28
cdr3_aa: CASSPFTLNTEAFF
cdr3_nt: TGTGCCAGCAGTCCATTTACCCTGAACACTGAAGCTTTCTTT

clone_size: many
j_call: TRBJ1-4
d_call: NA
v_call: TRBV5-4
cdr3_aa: CASSLGRITTNEKLFF
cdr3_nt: TGTGCCAGCAGCTTAGGCAGAATCACAACTAATGAAAAACTGTTTTTT

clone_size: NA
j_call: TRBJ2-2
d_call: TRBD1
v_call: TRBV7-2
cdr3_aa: CASSPWTGVSSGELFF
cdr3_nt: TGTGCCAGCAGCCCGTGGACAGGGGTGAGCAGCGGGGAGCTGTTTTTT

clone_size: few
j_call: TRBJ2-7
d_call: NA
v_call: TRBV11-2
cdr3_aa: CASSLEEGGPGHYEQYF
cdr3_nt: TGTGCCAGCAGCTTAGAGGAGGGGGGACCGGGACACTACGAGCAGTACTTC

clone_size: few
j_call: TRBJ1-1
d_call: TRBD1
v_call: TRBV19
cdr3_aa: CASSIGDRGPNTEAFF
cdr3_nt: TGTGCCAGTAGTATAGGCGACAGGGGGCCGAACACTGAAGCTTTCTTT

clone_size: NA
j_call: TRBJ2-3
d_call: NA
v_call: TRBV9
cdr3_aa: CASSDSGATDTQYF
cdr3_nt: TGTGCCAGCAGCGATTCCGGGGCAACAGATACGCAGTATTTT

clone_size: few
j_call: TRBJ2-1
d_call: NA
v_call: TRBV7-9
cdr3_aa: CASSHDGTHNEQFF
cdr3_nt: TGTGCCAGCAGTCATGACGGGACCCACAATGAGCAGTTCTTC

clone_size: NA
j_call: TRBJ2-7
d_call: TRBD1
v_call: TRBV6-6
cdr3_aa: CASSPGGTDEQYF
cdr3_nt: TGTGCCAGCAGTCCAGGGGGCACCGACGAGCAGTACTTC

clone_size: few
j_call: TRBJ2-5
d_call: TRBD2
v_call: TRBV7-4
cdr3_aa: CASSLSGGEETQYF
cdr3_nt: TGTGCCAGCAGCTTATCCGGGGGGGAAGAGACCCAGTACTTC

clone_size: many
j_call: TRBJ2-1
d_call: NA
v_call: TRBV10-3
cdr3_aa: CAISDRGRGTSNEQFF
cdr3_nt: TGTGCCATCAGTGATCGCGGACGGGGTACGTCCAATGAGCAGTTCTTC

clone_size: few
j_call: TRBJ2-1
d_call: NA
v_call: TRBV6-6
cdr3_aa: CASSSAVDEQFF
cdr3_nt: TGTGCCAGCAGCTCGGCCGTTGATGAGCAGTTCTTC

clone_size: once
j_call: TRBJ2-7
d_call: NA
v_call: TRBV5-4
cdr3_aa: CASSSESGLSLYEQYF
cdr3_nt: TGTGCCAGCAGCTCAGAATCGGGACTCTCGCTTTACGAGCAGTACTTC

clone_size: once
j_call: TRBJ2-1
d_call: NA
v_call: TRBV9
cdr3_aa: CASSTTRNEQFF
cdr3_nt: TGTGCCAGCAGCACAACGAGGAATGAGCAGTTCTTC

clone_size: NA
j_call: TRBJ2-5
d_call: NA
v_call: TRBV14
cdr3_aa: CASSHGGIYPDQETQYF
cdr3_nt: TGTGCCAGCAGCCACGGTGGTATTTACCCGGACCAAGAGACCCAGTACTTC

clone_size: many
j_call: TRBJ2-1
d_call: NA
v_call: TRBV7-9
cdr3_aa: CASTRLGEGYNEQFF
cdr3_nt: TGTGCCAGCACCCGACTGGGGGAAGGATACAATGAGCAGTTCTTC

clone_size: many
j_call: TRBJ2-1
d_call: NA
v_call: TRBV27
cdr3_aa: CASSSRDGYNEQFF
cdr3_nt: TGTGCCAGCAGTTCTCGCGACGGTTACAATGAGCAGTTCTTC

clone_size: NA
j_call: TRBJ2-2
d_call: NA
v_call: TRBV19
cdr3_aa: CASSVSSPGELFF
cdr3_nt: TGTGCCAGTAGTGTCTCTAGCCCCGGGGAGCTGTTTTTT

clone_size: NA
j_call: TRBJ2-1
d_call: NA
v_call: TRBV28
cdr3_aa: CASSLANYNEQFF
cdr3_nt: TGTGCCAGCAGTTTGGCCAACTACAATGAGCAGTTCTTC

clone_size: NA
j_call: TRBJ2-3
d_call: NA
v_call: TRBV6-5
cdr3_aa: CASSYSPGETDTQYF
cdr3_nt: TGTGCCAGCAGTTACTCCCCTGGAGAGACAGATACGCAGTATTTT

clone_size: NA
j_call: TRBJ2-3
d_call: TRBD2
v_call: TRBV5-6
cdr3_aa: CASRTFGGAGDTQYF
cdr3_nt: TGTGCCAGCAGGACCTTCGGGGGGGCTGGAGATACGCAGTATTTT

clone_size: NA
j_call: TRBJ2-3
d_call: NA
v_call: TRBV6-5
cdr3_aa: CASSYFPDTQYF
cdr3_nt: TGTGCCAGCAGTTACTTTCCGGATACGCAGTATTTT

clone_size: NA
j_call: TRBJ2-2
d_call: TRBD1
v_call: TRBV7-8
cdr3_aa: CASSTWDRNTGELFF
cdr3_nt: TGTGCCAGCAGCACGTGGGACAGAAACACCGGGGAGCTGTTTTTT

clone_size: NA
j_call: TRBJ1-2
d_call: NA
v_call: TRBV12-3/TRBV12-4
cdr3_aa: CASSLGAGNGYTF
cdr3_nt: TGTGCCAGCAGTTTAGGGGCAGGGAATGGCTACACCTTC

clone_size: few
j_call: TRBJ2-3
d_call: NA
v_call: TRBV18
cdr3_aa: CASSPLEDTQYF
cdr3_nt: TGTGCCAGCTCACCATTGGAGGATACGCAGTATTTT

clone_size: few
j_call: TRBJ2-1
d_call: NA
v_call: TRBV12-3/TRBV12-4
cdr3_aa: CASSPHNSRDEQFF
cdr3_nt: TGTGCCAGCAGTCCCCATAATTCACGCGATGAGCAGTTCTTC

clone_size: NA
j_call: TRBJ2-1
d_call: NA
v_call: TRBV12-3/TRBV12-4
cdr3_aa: CASSFWDSKNNEQFF
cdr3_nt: TGTGCCAGCAGTTTTTGGGACTCTAAGAACAATGAGCAGTTCTTC

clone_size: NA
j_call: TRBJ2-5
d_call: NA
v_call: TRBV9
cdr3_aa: CASSLQGGFHQETQYF
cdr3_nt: TGTGCCAGCAGCTTACAGGGAGGATTCCACCAAGAGACCCAGTACTTC

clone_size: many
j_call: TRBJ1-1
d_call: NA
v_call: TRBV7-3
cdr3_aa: CASSLIGKGTEAFF
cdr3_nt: TGTGCCAGCAGCTTAATCGGGAAGGGGACTGAAGCTTTCTTT

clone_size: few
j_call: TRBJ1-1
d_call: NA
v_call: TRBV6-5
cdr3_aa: CASSYGGVGLNTEAFF
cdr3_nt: TGTGCCAGCAGTTACGGCGGTGTGGGGTTGAACACTGAAGCTTTCTTT

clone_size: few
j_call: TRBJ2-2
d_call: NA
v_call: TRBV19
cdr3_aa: CASSISGVGELFF
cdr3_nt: TGTGCCAGTAGTATCTCGGGAGTCGGGGAGCTGTTTTTT

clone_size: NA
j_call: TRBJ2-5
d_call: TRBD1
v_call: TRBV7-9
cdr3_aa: CASSSSDWDRGQETQYF
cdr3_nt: TGTGCCAGCAGCAGTAGCGACTGGGACAGGGGTCAAGAGACCCAGTACTTC